The 19 T cell receptor beta chains reported below all come from one sample, sequenced in a study of PD-1 blockade in classical Hodgkin lymphoma. After autologous stem cell transplantation all patients relapsed, and prior brentuximab vedotin exposure differed between cohorts. Sequenced by immunoSEQ multiplex PCR; TCRdb stores in-frame clones only, minus some. The sample records more than 90,000 clones, 81% being singletons. Source: peripheral blood mononuclear cells (PBMCs), taken before the second cycle of nivolumab. All receptors derive from a human donor with classical Hodgkin lymphoma.

V is TRBV18 and J is TRBJ1-1; a possible D gene is TRBD1 (5 bases). The CDR3 totals 16 residues. Trimming removed 3 bases from V and 3 bases from J, with 17 bases in between. Germline V gene data show CDR1 as KGHSH and CDR2 as LQKENI. The DNA for the CDR3 is TGTGCCAGCTCACCTCGAGATAGGGGACCCTACACTGAAGCTTTCTTT. Protein product: CASSPRDRGPYTEAFF.

This chain uses TRBV6-1 with TRBJ1-5; 8 bases fit TRBD1. CDR1 MNHNS and CDR2 SASEGT come from the germline V gene. V gave up 10 bases and J gave up 1 base; unmatched junction bases: 9. CDR3 length equals 15 residues. CDR3 in amino acids: CATHGAGGSNQPQHF. The DNA of the CDR3 is TGTGCCACACACGGGGCAGGGGGCAGCAATCAGCCCCAGCATTTT.

V and J are TRBV9 and TRBJ1-1; D gene ambiguous. This CDR3 is 15 amino acids long. V dropped 0 bases and J dropped 0 bases, with 9 bases sitting between them. Germline CDR1 SGDLS, CDR2 YYNGEE. The CDR3 coding sequence is TGTGCCAGCAGCGTAGTCCCAGTCATGAACACTGAAGCTTTCTTT. The encoded protein is CASSVVPVMNTEAFF.

The V call is TRBV14, the J call TRBJ2-7, with 11 nucleotides matching TRBD2. V lost 4 bases and J lost 5; bases outside the gene matches: 4. Germline assignment: CDR1 SGHDN and CDR2 FVKESK. This CDR3 has 14 residues. Written as DNA, the CDR3 is TGTGCCAGCAGCCTACTAGCGGGAGTCGACGAGCAGTACTTC. Amino acid sequence: CASSLLAGVDEQYF.

J is TRBJ1-4 and V is TRBV28, with TRBD1 as a possible D gene (6 bases). This CDR3 has 14 amino acids. CDR1 and CDR2 from the germline V gene are MDHEN and SYDVKM. The V and J ends lost 5 bases and 8 bases respectively, with 15 bases between them. The CDR3 region has the DNA TGTGCCAGCAGTACCACAGGGTGGTTCGAAAAACTGTTTTTT. Translation: CASSTTGWFEKLFF.

The chain couples TRBV5-1 to TRBJ2-7; TRBD1 aligns across 10 bases. Germline V gene sequence: CDR1 SGHRS, CDR2 YFSETQ. This CDR3 contains 18 residues. V was clipped by 2 bases and J by 1 base; unmatched bases: 12. The CDR3 protein is CASSLQIGTGANSYEQYF. CDR3 nucleotide sequence: TGCGCCAGCAGCTTACAAATAGGGACAGGGGCCAATTCCTACGAGCAGTACTTC.

V gene TRBV5-1 combines with J gene TRBJ2-2; D unclear. This CDR3 has 15 amino acids. In germline, CDR1 is SGHRS, CDR2 YFSETQ. Trimming removed 0 bases from V and 2 bases from J, with 8 bases in between. The CDR3 coding sequence is TGCGCCAGCAGCTTGGTCTTGGGTAACACCGGGGAGCTGTTTTTT. Protein sequence: CASSLVLGNTGELFF.

The chain combines TRBV27 with TRBJ2-5; TRBD2 matches 7 bases. J was trimmed by 4 bases and V by 2 bases; bases with no gene match: 10. Germline V gives CDR1 MNHEY, CDR2 SMNVEV (reference sequence). This CDR3 contains 16 residues. CDR3: CASSLRRGGEGETQYF. The CDR3 DNA sequence: TGTGCCAGCAGTTTACGGAGGGGAGGGGAGGGAGAGACCCAGTACTTC.

The V call is TRBV19, the J call TRBJ1-4; D is unclear. The V and J ends lost 4 bases and 8 bases respectively, with 11 bases between them. The CDR3 has 13 residues. Germline assignment: CDR1 LNHDA and CDR2 SQIVND (reference sequence). Here the CDR3 reads CASSTRETEKLFF. For the CDR3, the DNA is TGTGCCAGTAGTACCCGAGAGACCGAAAAACTGTTTTTT.

The rearrangement links TRBV7-9 to TRBJ1-6, with 8 positions matching TRBD1. Germline values: CDR1 SEHNR, CDR2 FQNEAQ (reference sequence). This CDR3 has 14 amino acids. V shed 4 bases and J 9 bases; nucleotides not matched to a gene: 5. CDR3 sequence (DNA): TGTGCCAGCAGCTCGGGACAGGAGGCTTCACCCCTCCACTTT. Residues: CASSSGQEASPLHF. Combining the CDR3 with reference TRBV7-9 and TRBJ1-6 gives the whole variable domain DTGVSQNPRHKITKRGQNVTFRCDPISEHNRLYWYRQTLGQGPEFLTYFQNEAQLEKSRLLSDRFSAERPKGSFSTLEIQRTEQGDSAMYLCASSSGQEASPLHFGNGTRLTVT.

This rearrangement joins TRBV10-3 to TRBJ2-1, with a tentative D call TRBD1 (6 bases). V dropped 2 bases and J dropped 7 bases, with 9 bases sitting between them. The CDR3 covers 13 residues. CDR1 ENHRY and CDR2 SYGVKD come from the germline V gene. The CDR3 bases are TGTGCCATCAGTGAGCTGACAGGAAATGAGCAGTTCTTC. Its translation: CAISELTGNEQFF.

The chain carries TRBV4-3 and TRBJ1-2, with a tentative D call TRBD1 (6 bases). Germline V gives CDR1 LGHNA, CDR2 YSLEER. V gave up 0 bases and J gave up 8 bases, with 19 bases separating them. The CDR3 has 16 residues. CDR3 region: CASSQDPGRGPFGYTF. The CDR3 DNA sequence: TGCGCCAGCAGCCAAGATCCGGGCAGGGGCCCTTTCGGCTACACCTTC.

V and J are TRBV9 and TRBJ2-5; either TRBD1 or TRBD2 may supply D (8 bases each). The CDR3 contains 19 residues. Trimming removed 4 bases from V and 2 bases from J, with 27 bases in between. The germline V gene has CDR1 SGDLS and CDR2 YYNGEE. CDR3 in DNA: TGTGCCAGCAGCCCCCACTTGTCCGTAGCGGGACAGGCACAAGAGACCCAGTACTTC. It encodes CASSPHLSVAGQAQETQYF.

The rearrangement uses TRBV28 and TRBJ1-1; D call uncertain. V was trimmed by 10 bases and J by 7 bases, leaving 19 bases between them. From germline, CDR1 is MDHEN and CDR2 SYDVKM. This CDR3 has 13 residues. The CDR3 DNA reads as TGTGCCAACAAGCCCACAGCGGCGGGTGAAGCTTTCTTT. Residues: CANKPTAAGEAFF.

The V call is TRBV18, the J call TRBJ2-7; a possible D gene is TRBD1 (5 bases). The germline V and J ends were trimmed by 3 bases and 3 bases, with 9 bases remaining between them. Germline V gene sequence: CDR1 KGHSH, CDR2 LQKENI. The CDR3 runs 13 residues. CDR3 loop: CASSPTQDYEQYF. The CDR3 DNA is TGTGCCAGCTCACCGACACAGGACTACGAGCAGTACTTC.

This chain links TRBV5-1 with TRBJ1-4; 8 nucleotides line up with TRBD1. V lost 5 bases, J lost 4 bases, and 10 bases stayed unmatched. There are 16 residues in the CDR3. CDR1 is SGHRS and CDR2 is YFSETQ in the germline V gene. CDR3 sequence (DNA): TGCGCCAGCAGGGGACAGGACGAGCATGGTAATGAAAAACTGTTTTTT. It encodes CASRGQDEHGNEKLFF.

The J gene is TRBJ2-7, the V gene TRBV10-1; D call uncertain. The CDR3 has 16 amino acids. The V end was cut by 4 bases, the J end by 3 bases, with 19 bases between. CDR1 WNHNN and CDR2 SYGVQD come from the germline V gene (reference sequence). CDR3 loop: CASSATSQLRIYEQYF. The CDR3 DNA sequence: TGCGCCAGCAGTGCCACGAGTCAGCTTCGGATCTACGAGCAGTACTTC.

The rearrangement joins TRBV7-2 to TRBJ1-2; no definite D call. This CDR3 is built from 14 residues. Germline assignment: CDR1 SGHTA and CDR2 FQGNSA. The germline V and J ends were trimmed by 0 bases and 2 bases, with 7 bases remaining between them. The CDR3 protein is CASSLAGQNYGYTF. For the CDR3, the DNA is TGTGCCAGCAGCTTAGCTGGCCAGAACTATGGCTACACCTTC.

The chain uses TRBV30 and TRBJ2-1; 8 nucleotides agree with TRBD2. Trimming at V came to 0 bases and at J to 9 bases, leaving 7 bases not matched to a gene. CDR3 length equals 14 residues. From germline, CDR1 is GTSNPN and CDR2 SVGIG (reference sequence). CDR3 DNA sequence: TGTGCCTGGAGTGTACTGGCGGGAGGTGGTGAGCAGTTCTTC. Translation gives CAWSVLAGGGEQFF. Variable domain in full (rest from reference TRBV30 and TRBJ2-1): SQTIHQWPATLVQPVGSPLSLECTVEGTSNPNLYWYRQAAGRGLQLLFYSVGIGQISSEVPQNLSASRPQDRQFILSSKKLLLSDSGFYLCAWSVLAGGGEQFFGPGTRLTVL.